The rows below give T cell receptor beta chains drawn from one sample of a study of blood T cell repertoires in COVID-19. Method: immunoSEQ multiplex PCR; TCRdb's copy keeps in-frame clones and lacks some. Among over 120,000 clones listed, roughly 79% were seen once. The specimen was PBMCs or T cells enriched from blood (not recorded which). All receptors derive from a woman aged 50 to 60 who had recovered from COVID-19. CDR3s leave out the opening cysteine and the closing phenylalanine or tryptophan. Part of the rows lack a size; the others show once, few, many or a class for expanded clones.

size	J	V	CDR3
few	TRBJ1-1	TRBV19	ASSISWDRLNTEAF
-	TRBJ1-2	TRBV5-6	ASSFSARGNYGYT
-	TRBJ2-1	TRBV4-1	ASSHASGGVNEQF
few	TRBJ1-5	TRBV30	AWSVRRSEENQPQH
once	TRBJ2-1	TRBV11-3	ASSEGGTGILGEQF
-	TRBJ1-1	TRBV2	ASRSGGESEAF
few	TRBJ1-2	TRBV30	ACNQKRGYGYT
-	TRBJ2-2	TRBV11-2	ASSFNSANTGELF
-	TRBJ2-3	TRBV5-6	ASSSGLITDTQY
-	TRBJ1-2	TRBV6-5	ASTGGGDYGYT
-	TRBJ1-1	TRBV7-9	ASSLQAANTEAF
few	TRBJ2-7	TRBV5-6	ASSLGASYEQY
-	TRBJ2-7	TRBV6-5	ASTRLAGYEQY
once	TRBJ2-5	TRBV7-7	ASSPSGQETQY
-	TRBJ1-2	TRBV6-6	ASTLRGGSGYT
-	TRBJ1-1	TRBV4-2	ASSPGQGAITEAF
-	TRBJ2-1	TRBV19	ASSPRLAGGPRINEQF
-	TRBJ1-2	TRBV4-1	ASSQDHSGDYGYT
-	TRBJ2-7	TRBV7-6	ASSLGVNYEQY
-	TRBJ2-7	TRBV13	ASSKDYYEQY
-	TRBJ1-3	TRBV7-8	ASSLDRVSGNTIY
-	TRBJ1-1	TRBV7-9	ASSSGSRAAF